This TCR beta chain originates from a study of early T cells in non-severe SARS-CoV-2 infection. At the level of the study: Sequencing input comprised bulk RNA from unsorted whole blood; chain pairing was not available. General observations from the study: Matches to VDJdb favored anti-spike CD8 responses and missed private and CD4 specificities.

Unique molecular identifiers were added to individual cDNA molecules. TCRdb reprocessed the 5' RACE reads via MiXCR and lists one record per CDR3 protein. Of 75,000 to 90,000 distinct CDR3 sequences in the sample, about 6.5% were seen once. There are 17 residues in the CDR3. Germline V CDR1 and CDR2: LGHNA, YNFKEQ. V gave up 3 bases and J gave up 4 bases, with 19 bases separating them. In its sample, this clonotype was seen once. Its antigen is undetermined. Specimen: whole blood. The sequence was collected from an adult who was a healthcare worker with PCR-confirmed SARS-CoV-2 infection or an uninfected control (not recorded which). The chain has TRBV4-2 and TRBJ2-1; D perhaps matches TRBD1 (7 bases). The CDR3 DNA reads TGTGCCAGCAGCCAGGGGGACAGCGGGCTGGGGTACAATGAGCAGTTCTTC. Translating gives CASSQGDSGLGYNEQFF.